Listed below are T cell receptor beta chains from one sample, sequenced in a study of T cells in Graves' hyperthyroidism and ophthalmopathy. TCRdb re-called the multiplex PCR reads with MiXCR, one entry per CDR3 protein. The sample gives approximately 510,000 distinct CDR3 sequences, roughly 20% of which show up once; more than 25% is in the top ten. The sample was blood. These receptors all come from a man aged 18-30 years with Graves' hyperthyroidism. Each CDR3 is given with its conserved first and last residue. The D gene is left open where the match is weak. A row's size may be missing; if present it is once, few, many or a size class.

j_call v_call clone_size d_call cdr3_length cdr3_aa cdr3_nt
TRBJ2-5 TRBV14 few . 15 CASSQEKDPKETQYF TGTGCCAGCAGCCAAGAAAAGGATCCGAAAGAGACCCAGTACTTC
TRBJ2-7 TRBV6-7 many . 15 CASLSSASPPYEQYF TGTGCCAGCCTGTCTTCGGCTAGCCCTCCCTACGAGCAGTACTTC
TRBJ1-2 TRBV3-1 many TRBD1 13 CASSQDRAYGYTF TGTGCCAGCAGCCAGGACAGGGCCTATGGCTACACCTTC
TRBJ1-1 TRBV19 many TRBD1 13 CASLDRGLTEAFF TGTGCCAGTCTGGACAGGGGGCTTACTGAAGCTTTCTTT
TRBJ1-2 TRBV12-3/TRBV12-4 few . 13 CASTAGTGYGYTF TGTGCCAGCACCGCCGGGACGGGCTATGGCTACACCTTC
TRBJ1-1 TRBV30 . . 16 CAWRARGPLLNTEAFF TGTGCCTGGAGAGCCCGTGGGCCCCTTTTGAACACTGAAGCTTTCTTT
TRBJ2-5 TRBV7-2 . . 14 CASSFPGTSGTQYF TGTGCCAGCAGCTTCCCGGGTACCTCAGGGACCCAGTACTTC
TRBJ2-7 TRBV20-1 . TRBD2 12 CSSSGLTYEQYF TGCAGTTCATCGGGACTAACCTACGAGCAGTACTTC
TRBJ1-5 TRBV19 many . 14 CASSPIEGFGPQHF TGTGCCAGTAGTCCAATAGAGGGGTTTGGTCCCCAGCATTTT
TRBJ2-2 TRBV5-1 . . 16 CASSLRGAGNTGELFF TGCGCCAGCAGCTTGCGAGGGGCGGGGAACACCGGGGAGCTGTTTTTT
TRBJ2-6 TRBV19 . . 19 CASSIFQASNPSGANVLTF TGTGCCAGTAGTATCTTCCAGGCGTCTAACCCTTCTGGGGCCAACGTCCTGACTTTC
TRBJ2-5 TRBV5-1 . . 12 CASSASQETQYF TGCGCCAGCAGCGCCTCCCAAGAGACCCAGTACTTC
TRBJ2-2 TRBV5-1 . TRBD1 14 CASAGQGVAGELFF TGCGCCAGCGCTGGCCAGGGGGTTGCTGGGGAGCTGTTTTTT
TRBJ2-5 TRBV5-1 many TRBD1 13 CASSLEGAETQYF TGCGCCAGCAGCTTGGAGGGGGCAGAGACCCAGTACTTC
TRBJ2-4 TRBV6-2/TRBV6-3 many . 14 CASSPDRAKNIQYF TGTGCCAGCAGCCCGGACAGAGCCAAAAACATTCAGTACTTC
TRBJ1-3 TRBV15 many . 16 CATSRTAILSGNTIYF TGTGCCACCAGCAGGACCGCTATACTCTCTGGAAACACCATATATTTT
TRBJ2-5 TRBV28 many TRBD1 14 CASRSPGQGETQYF TGTGCCAGCAGATCACCGGGACAGGGGGAGACCCAGTACTTC
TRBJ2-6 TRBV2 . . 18 CASRGSGVYLSGANVLTF TGTGCCAGCAGGGGTTCAGGGGTCTACCTCTCTGGGGCCAACGTCCTGACTTTC
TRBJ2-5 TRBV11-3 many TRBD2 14 CASSSFRGEETQYF TGTGCCAGCAGCTCATTCCGGGGGGAAGAGACCCAGTACTTC
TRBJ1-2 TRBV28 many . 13 CASRGSRYYGYTF TGTGCCAGCAGGGGCAGTCGATACTATGGCTACACCTTC
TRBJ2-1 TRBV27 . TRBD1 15 CASSYTGGLYNEQFF TGTGCCAGCAGTTATACAGGGGGCCTCTACAATGAGCAGTTCTTC
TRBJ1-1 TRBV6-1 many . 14 CASRDWGGWTEAFF TGTGCCAGCAGGGACTGGGGGGGATGGACTGAAGCTTTCTTT
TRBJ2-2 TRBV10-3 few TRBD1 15 CAISERDSNTGELFF TGTGCCATCAGTGAGCGGGACAGTAACACCGGGGAGCTGTTTTTT
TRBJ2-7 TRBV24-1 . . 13 CATSDSGNHEQYF TGTGCCACCAGTGACTCAGGGAACCACGAGCAGTACTTC
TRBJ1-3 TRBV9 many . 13 CASSVDSGNTIYF TGTGCCAGCAGCGTAGACTCTGGAAACACCATATATTTT
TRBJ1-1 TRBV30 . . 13 CAWKFGGNTEAFF TGTGCCTGGAAATTCGGCGGGAACACTGAAGCTTTCTTT
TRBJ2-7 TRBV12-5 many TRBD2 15 CASALRGVSSYEQYF TGTGCTAGTGCCCTACGGGGGGTTAGCTCCTACGAGCAGTACTTC
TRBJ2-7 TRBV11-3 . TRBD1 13 CASSPGGMDEQYF TGTGCCAGCAGCCCAGGGGGTATGGACGAGCAGTACTTC
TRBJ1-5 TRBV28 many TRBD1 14 CASSNTGADQPQHF TGTGCCAGCAGTAACACAGGGGCCGATCAGCCCCAGCATTTT
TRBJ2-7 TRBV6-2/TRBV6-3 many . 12 CASSAQGYEQYF TGTGCCAGCAGTGCTCAGGGTTACGAGCAGTACTTC
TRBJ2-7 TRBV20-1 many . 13 CSARTPDTYEQYF TGCAGTGCTAGGACCCCGGACACCTACGAGCAGTACTTC
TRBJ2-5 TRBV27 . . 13 CAPIRDNQETQYF TGTGCCCCGATCCGGGACAACCAAGAGACCCAGTACTTC
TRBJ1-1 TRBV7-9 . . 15 CASSLLPTVNTEAFF TGTGCCAGCAGCTTACTACCTACAGTGAACACTGAAGCTTTCTTT
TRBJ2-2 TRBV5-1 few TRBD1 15 CASRPGTVGTGELFF TGCGCCAGCAGACCGGGGACAGTCGGCACCGGGGAGCTGTTTTTT
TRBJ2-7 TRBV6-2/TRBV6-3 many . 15 CASSQGPGRAYKQYF TGTGCCAGCAGCCAGGGACCTGGACGAGCCTACAAGCAGTACTTC
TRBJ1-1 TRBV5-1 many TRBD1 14 CASKGTGTNTEAFF TGCGCCAGCAAAGGGACAGGAACTAACACTGAAGCTTTCTTT
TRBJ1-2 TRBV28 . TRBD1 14 CASNGDRQNYGYTF TGTGCCAGCAATGGGGACAGACAAAACTATGGCTACACCTTC
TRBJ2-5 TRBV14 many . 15 CASSQWGLKGETQYF TGTGCCAGCAGCCAGTGGGGCTTAAAGGGGGAGACCCAGTACTTC
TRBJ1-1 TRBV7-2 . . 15 CASSHRQSSNTEAFF TGTGCCAGCAGCCACAGACAGTCATCGAACACTGAAGCTTTCTTT
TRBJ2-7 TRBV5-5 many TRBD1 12 CASSFGQAEQYF TGTGCCAGCAGCTTTGGACAGGCCGAGCAGTACTTC
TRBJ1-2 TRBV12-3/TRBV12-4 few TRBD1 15 CASSSGGGSTYGYTF TGTGCCAGCAGTTCTGGAGGGGGCTCGACGTATGGCTACACCTTC
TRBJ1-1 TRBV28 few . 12 CASTAPNTEAFF TGTGCCAGCACAGCGCCGAACACTGAAGCTTTCTTT
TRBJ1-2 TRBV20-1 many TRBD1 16 CSARDRGGQVLYGYTF TGCAGTGCTAGAGACCGAGGGGGACAGGTCCTCTATGGCTACACCTTC
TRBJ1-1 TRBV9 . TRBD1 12 CASSARQGEAFF TGTGCCAGCAGCGCTCGACAGGGTGAAGCTTTCTTT
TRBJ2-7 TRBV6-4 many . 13 CASIGPLTYEQYF TGTGCCAGCATCGGTCCACTAACCTACGAGCAGTACTTC
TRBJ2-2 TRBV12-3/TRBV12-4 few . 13 CASSLHSTGELFF TGTGCCAGCAGTTTGCACAGCACCGGGGAGCTGTTTTTT
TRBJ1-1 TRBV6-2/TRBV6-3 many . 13 CASSAGVNTEAFF TGTGCCAGCAGCGCGGGGGTGAACACTGAAGCTTTCTTT
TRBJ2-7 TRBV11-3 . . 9 CARNYEQYF TGTGCCAGAAACTACGAGCAGTACTTC
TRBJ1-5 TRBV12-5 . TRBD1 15 CASGLGDRGSQPQHF TGTGCTAGTGGTTTGGGGGACAGGGGTAGTCAGCCCCAGCATTTT
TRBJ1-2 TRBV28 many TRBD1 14 CASSSQGAGYGYTF TGTGCCAGCAGTTCCCAGGGGGCAGGCTATGGCTACACCTTC
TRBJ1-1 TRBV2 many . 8 CASRGAFF TGTGCCAGCAGGGGAGCTTTCTTT
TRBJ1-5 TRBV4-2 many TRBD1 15 CASSPDTGGEQPQHF TGTGCCAGCAGCCCGGACACAGGGGGCGAACAGCCCCAGCATTTT
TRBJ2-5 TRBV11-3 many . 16 CASSLSPTALEGTQYF TGTGCCAGCAGCCTCTCCCCTACAGCGCTCGAAGGAACCCAGTACTTC
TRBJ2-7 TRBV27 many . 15 CASSLRLASSYEQYF TGTGCCAGCAGTTTAAGGCTAGCGAGCTCCTACGAGCAGTACTTC